One sample yielded the 17 T cell receptor beta chains listed below, sequenced in a study of OX40 agonist ivuxolimab in advanced cancers. Produced via immunoSEQ multiplex PCR; TCRdb's table is partial and in-frame only. The data contain 75,000 to 100,000 clones, roughly 89% of them singletons. The source was CD4+ or CD8+ T cells sorted from blood, collected in a trial of the OX40 agonist ivuxolimab. These receptors came from an adult with an advanced solid tumor such as melanoma, head and neck, liver or kidney cancer.

The chain has TRBV15 and TRBJ2-3, with a possible D match to TRBD2 (6 bases). The CDR3 covers 14 residues. Trimming shortened V by 9 bases and J by 3 bases, and 16 bases separated the two germline ends. CDR1 is LNHNV and CDR2 is YYDKDF in the germline V gene (reference sequence). The CDR3 spells CATNLGGSTDTQYF. DNA for the CDR3: TGTGCCACTAACCTGGGGGGTAGTACAGATACGCAGTATTTT.

This clone showed up just once. CDR3 sequence: CASSSTGGIDATDTQYF. The CDR3 DNA is TGTGCCAGCAGCTCGACAGGGGGCATAGACGCCACAGATACGCAGTATTTT. The J gene is TRBJ2-3, the V gene TRBV7-9; TRBD1 matches 10 bases. The CDR3 covers 17 residues. The germline CDR1 and CDR2 sequences are SEHNR and FQNEAQ (reference sequence). V shed 4 bases, J shed 2 bases, and the junction held 9 bases outside the gene matches.

The rearrangement joins TRBV10-3 to TRBJ2-7; 8 bases agree with TRBD1. In germline, CDR1 is ENHRY, CDR2 SYGVKD. With 8 bases clipped from V and 4 bases from J, the junction kept 10 bases outside the gene matches. This CDR3 comprises 14 residues. CDR3 in amino acids: CAIAPDREVYEQYF. DNA of the CDR3: TGTGCCATCGCCCCGGACAGGGAGGTTTACGAGCAGTACTTC.

The chain is built from TRBV28 and TRBJ1-3, with a tentative D call TRBD1 (5 bases). CDR1 and CDR2 (germline): MDHEN, SYDVKM. This CDR3 comprises 16 residues. The V end was cut by 1 base, the J end by 0 bases, with 10 bases between. The CDR3 DNA sequence: TGTGCCAGCAGTTTATCAGCAGGGAACTCTGGAAACACCATATATTTT. Protein sequence: CASSLSAGNSGNTIYF.

This chain uses TRBV29-1 with TRBJ2-7; weak D call: TRBD2 (7 bases). Germline V gene data show CDR1 as SQVTM and CDR2 as ANQGSEA. The V gene lost 5 bases and the J gene lost 4 bases, with 15 bases spanning the gap. The CDR3 extends over 13 amino acids. The CDR3 protein is CSVSGRGGYEQYF. The DNA of the CDR3 is TGCAGCGTTTCTGGGAGGGGGGGTTACGAGCAGTACTTC.

On this clone itself: Other DNA sequences in this sample translate to the same CDR3. The V gene is TRBV20-1, the J gene TRBJ1-1; no reliable D call. This CDR3 spans 11 amino acids. In germline, CDR1 is DFQATT, CDR2 SNEGSKA (reference sequence). V was pared by 5 bases and J by 4 bases, with 8 bases between. The CDR3 spells CSARHPTEAFF. CDR3 in DNA: TGCAGTGCTCGACATCCCACTGAAGCTTTCTTT.

This chain uses TRBV30 with TRBJ2-5; TRBD1 agrees at 8 bases. Germline CDR1 GTSNPN, CDR2 SVGIG (reference sequence). J gave up 4 bases and V 6 bases, and 7 bases lay outside the gene matches. The CDR3 is 13 residues long. The CDR3 region has the DNA TGTGCCTGTAATACAGGGGGGAGAGAGACCCAGTACTTC. Its protein is CACNTGGRETQYF.

The chain carries TRBV19 and TRBJ2-1; D possibly corresponds to TRBD1 (6 bases). Between the trimmed V and J ends, which lost 3 bases and 4 bases, there was a span of 13 bases. Per germline, CDR1 LNHDA and CDR2 SQIVND (reference sequence). The CDR3 runs to 15 residues. The CDR3 nucleotides are TGTGCCAGTAGTATTTCAGGGGCCGGTTACAATGAGCAGTTCTTC. Its protein product is CASSISGAGYNEQFF.

The chain is built from TRBV10-3 and TRBJ2-3, with 8 bases lining up with TRBD2. Germline-derived CDR1 and CDR2 are ENHRY and SYGVKD. The trim removed 0 bases at V and 8 bases at J, leaving 7 bases unmatched. The CDR3 extends over 15 amino acids. The DNA for the CDR3 is TGTGCCATCAGTGAGTCGAGGGGGACTAGTTCTACGCAGTATTTT. This codes for CAISESRGTSSTQYF.

The chain recombines TRBV7-2 with TRBJ1-1; no firm D call. CDR1 and CDR2 (germline): SGHTA, FQGNSA. V lost 7 bases, J lost 1 base, and 13 bases lay in between. The CDR3 has 14 residues. The CDR3 protein is CASTTRRGNTEAFF. The CDR3 region has the DNA TGTGCCAGCACCACCCGAAGAGGGAACACTGAAGCTTTCTTT.

Here the CDR3 reads CASSSSGSPDNEQFF. The DNA of the CDR3 is TGTGCCAGCAGTTCCAGCGGGTCTCCGGACAATGAGCAGTTCTTC. This chain connects TRBV7-3 to TRBJ2-1, with D possibly being TRBD2 (6 bases). The germline V gene encodes CDR1 SGHTA and CDR2 FQGTGA. The CDR3 is 15 residues long. V gave up 6 bases and J gave up 5 bases, with 17 bases separating them. The whole variable domain, filled in from reference TRBV7-3 and TRBJ2-1, reads GAGVSQTPSNKVTEKGKYVELRCDPISGHTALYWYRQSLGQGPEFLIYFQGTGAADDSGLPNDRFFAVRPEGSVSTLKIQRTERGDSAVYLCASSSSGSPDNEQFFGPGTRLTVL.

This chain joins TRBV5-4 and TRBJ2-7, with D perhaps TRBD1 (6 bases). V gave up 2 bases and J gave up 2 bases, with 11 bases separating them. From germline, CDR1 is SGHNT and CDR2 YYREEE (reference sequence). The CDR3 runs to 14 residues. The CDR3 protein is CASSFAGTTYEQYF. Written as DNA, the CDR3 is TGTGCCAGCAGCTTTGCTGGGACAACCTACGAGCAGTACTTC. The complete variable domain, with remaining parts taken from reference TRBV5-4 and TRBJ2-7, reads ETGVTQSPTHLIKTRGQQVTLRCSSQSGHNTVSWYQQALGQGPQFIFQYYREEENGRGNFPPRFSGLQFPNYSSELNVNALELDDSALYLCASSFAGTTYEQYFGPGTRLTVT.

The gene calls are TRBV18 and TRBJ2-5, with 10 bases identical to TRBD1. The CDR3 is made up of 15 amino acids. CDR1 KGHSH and CDR2 LQKENI come from the germline V gene. With 3 bases clipped from V and 5 bases from J, the junction kept 6 bases outside the gene matches. CDR3 sequence: CASSPRDRGEETQYF. The DNA of the CDR3 is TGTGCCAGCTCACCGCGGGACAGGGGTGAGGAGACCCAGTACTTC.

In this sample, this clone turned up once. The chain couples TRBV7-3 to TRBJ2-1; D ambiguous. Germline loops: CDR1 SGHTA, CDR2 FQGTGA. Trimming removed 7 bases at V and 1 base at J, with 11 bases between. CDR3 size: 14 residues. The CDR3: CASTPGFSYNEQFF. The CDR3 DNA sequence: TGTGCCAGCACCCCCGGGTTTTCCTACAATGAGCAGTTCTTC. The variable domain in full, completed from reference TRBV7-3 and TRBJ2-1, reads GAGVSQTPSNKVTEKGKYVELRCDPISGHTALYWYRQSLGQGPEFLIYFQGTGAADDSGLPNDRFFAVRPEGSVSTLKIQRTERGDSAVYLCASTPGFSYNEQFFGPGTRLTVL.

The chain links TRBV7-2 to TRBJ1-1; 9 bases fit TRBD1. This CDR3 spans 15 amino acids. Germline CDR1 is SGHTA and CDR2 is FQGNSA. The V gene end was trimmed by 5 bases and the J gene end by 5 bases; junction bases not matched to a gene: 9. CDR3 DNA: TGTGCCAGCAGCGGACAGGGGATAGTTCAGACTGAAGCTTTCTTT. Translating gives CASSGQGIVQTEAFF. Combining the CDR3 with reference TRBV7-2 and TRBJ1-1 gives the whole variable domain GAGVSQSPSNKVTEKGKDVELRCDPISGHTALYWYRQSLGQGLEFLIYFQGNSAPDKSGLPSDRFSAERTGGSVSTLTIQRTQQEDSAVYLCASSGQGIVQTEAFFGQGTRLTVV.

The chain carries TRBV29-1 and TRBJ2-1; TRBD2 aligns across 13 bases. The CDR3 covers 16 residues. CDR1 is SQVTM and CDR2 is ANQGSEA in the germline V gene. The V segment lost 2 bases and the J segment 3 bases; nucleotides outside the gene matches: 4. The CDR3 here is CSVETSGRAIYNEQFF. The CDR3 DNA is TGCAGCGTTGAAACTAGCGGGAGGGCCATCTACAATGAGCAGTTCTTC.

The chain joins TRBV28 to TRBJ2-3; 8 nucleotides align to TRBD2. Germline-derived CDR1 and CDR2 are MDHEN and SYDVKM. This CDR3 is 14 amino acids long. Trimming cost V 6 bases and J 11 bases; bases outside gene matches: 13. The CDR3 DNA reads TGTGCCAGCAGCCCTCCTTTGACTCGGGGGGGGCAGTATTTT. It specifies CASSPPLTRGGQYF.